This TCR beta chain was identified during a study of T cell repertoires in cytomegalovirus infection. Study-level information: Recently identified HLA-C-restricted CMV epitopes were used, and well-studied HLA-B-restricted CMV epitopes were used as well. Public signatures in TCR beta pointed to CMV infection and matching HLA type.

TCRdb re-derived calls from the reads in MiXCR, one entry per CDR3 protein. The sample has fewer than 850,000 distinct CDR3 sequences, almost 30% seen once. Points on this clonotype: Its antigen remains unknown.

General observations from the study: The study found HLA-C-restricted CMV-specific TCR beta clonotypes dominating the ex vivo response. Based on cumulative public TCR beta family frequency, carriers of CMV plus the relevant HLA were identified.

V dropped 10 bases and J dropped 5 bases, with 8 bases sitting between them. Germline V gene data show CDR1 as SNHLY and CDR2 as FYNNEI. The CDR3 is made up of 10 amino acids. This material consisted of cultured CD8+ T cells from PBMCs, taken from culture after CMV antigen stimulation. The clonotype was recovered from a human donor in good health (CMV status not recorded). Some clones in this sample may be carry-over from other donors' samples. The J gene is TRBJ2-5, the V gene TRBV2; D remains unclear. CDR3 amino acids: CATIDETQYF. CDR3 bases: TGTGCCACCATAGATGAGACCCAGTACTTC.